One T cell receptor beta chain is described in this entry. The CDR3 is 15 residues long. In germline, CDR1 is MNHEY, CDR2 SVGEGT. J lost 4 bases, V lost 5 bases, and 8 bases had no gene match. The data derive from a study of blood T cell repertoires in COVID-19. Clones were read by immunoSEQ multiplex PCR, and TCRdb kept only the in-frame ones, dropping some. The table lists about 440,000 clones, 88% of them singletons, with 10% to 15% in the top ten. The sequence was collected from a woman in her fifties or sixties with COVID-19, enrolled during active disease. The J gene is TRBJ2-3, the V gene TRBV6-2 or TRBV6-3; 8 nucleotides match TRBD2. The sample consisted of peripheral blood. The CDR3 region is CASSLRTSRADTQYF. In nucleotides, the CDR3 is TGTGCCAGCAGTCTCAGGACTAGCAGGGCAGATACGCAGTATTTT.